Listed here are 5 T cell receptor beta chains from one sample, sequenced in a study of CD8 T cells in ankylosing spondylitis. A single record per CDR3 protein comes from TCRdb applying MiXCR to the 5' RACE reads. The sample includes around 250,000 distinct CDR3 sequences, roughly 10% of them seen just once. The sample was blood, either unsorted or a sorted T cell fraction (not recorded which). These receptors all stem from a male donor with ankylosing spondylitis or in good health (not recorded which).

This clonotype was seen ten or more times. The chain has TRBV3-1 and TRBJ2-1; no clear D. Germline CDR1 is LGHDT and CDR2 is YNNKEL (reference sequence). There are 15 residues in the CDR3. The V and J ends lost 4 bases and 0 bases respectively, with 10 bases between them. CDR3 sequence (DNA): TGTGCCAGCAGCCCAAGGAACAACTCCTACAATGAGCAGTTCTTC. This sequence encodes CASSPRNNSYNEQFF.

The rearrangement uses TRBV7-2 and TRBJ2-6; D is unclear. Germline CDR1 reads SGHTA; CDR2 reads FQGNSA. V gave up 2 bases and J gave up 4 bases, with 9 bases separating them. The CDR3 runs to 15 residues. The CDR3 DNA sequence: TGTGCCAGCAGCTTAAACCTGGGGGGGGCCAACGTCCTGACTTTC. The encoded protein is CASSLNLGGANVLTF.

This clonotype was recorded at least ten times. The chain employs TRBV28 and TRBJ2-3, with 14 nucleotides matching TRBD2. The junction had 5 bases not matched to a gene; V was cut back by 5 bases and J by 4 bases. The germline V gene encodes CDR1 MDHEN and CDR2 SYDVKM. CDR3 length: 16 residues. The CDR3: CASSKGTSGRPDTQYF. The DNA for the CDR3 is TGTGCCAGCAGTAAAGGGACTAGCGGGAGACCAGATACGCAGTATTTT.

The table lists this clonotype with many counts. V and J are TRBV12-3 or TRBV12-4 and TRBJ1-3; possibly TRBD1 for D (5 bases). The CDR3 loop spans 15 amino acids. Trimming left V 5 bases short and J 1 base short, with 12 bases between. The CDR3 loop is CASSIRRGSGNTIYF. CDR3 bases: TGTGCCAGCAGTATACGAAGGGGTTCTGGAAACACCATATATTTT.

This clonotype was counted only a few times. The chain employs TRBV13 and TRBJ2-1; unclear D gene. The CDR3 runs 15 residues. Trimming took 8 bases from V and 6 from J, leaving 20 bases between them. The V gene's germline CDR1 is PRHDT and CDR2 FYEKMQ (reference sequence). The CDR3 loop reads CASAKGLGGINEQFF. The CDR3 nucleotides read TGTGCCAGCGCCAAGGGCCTGGGTGGGATCAATGAGCAGTTCTTC.